This T cell receptor beta chain was captured in a study of T cells in Graves' hyperthyroidism and ophthalmopathy. Germline V lookup: CDR1 SGHRS, CDR2 YFSETQ. Trimming removed 3 bases from V and 1 base from J; junction bases left unmatched: 7. The CDR3 loop spans 15 amino acids. This clonotype was counted ten times or more. Diagnoses rested on clinical symptoms, serum thyroxine and TRAb, thyroid ultrasound and orbital computed tomography. Amplified TCR beta CDR3 regions came from RNA transcripts. Researchers ran a first-round RT-PCR on the TCR CDR3 using the HTBI primer set. TCRdb ran MiXCR on the multiplex PCR reads and lists one entry per CDR3 protein. There are 380,000 or so distinct CDR3 sequences in the sample; roughly 12% occur only once, and around 21% lies in the top ten.

J is TRBJ2-7 and V is TRBV5-1; 7 bases map to TRBD1. The clonotype comes from a man aged 30-40 years with Graves' hyperthyroidism that later progressed to Graves' ophthalmopathy. The source material was blood. The CDR3: CASSSRPGQSYEQYF. In DNA, the CDR3 is TGCGCCAGCAGCTCGCGACCGGGACAGTCCTACGAGCAGTACTTC.